Presented here are 9 T cell receptor beta chains from one specimen sequenced in a study of CD8 T cells in ankylosing spondylitis (dated by TCRdb to the late 2010s). Receptor amplification or capture employed 5' RACE. Sequencer: Illumina HiSeq 2500. TCRdb's own reprocessing of the public reads used fastp at Q25 and MiXCR and kept productive beta chains. Every entry covers one CDR3 protein and lists the most common genes and DNA from its rows. This sample comprises some 200,000 distinct CDR3 sequences, more than 10% of them detected only once. The ten largest clones represent approximately 15% of the sample. Sequencing input: blood, either unsorted or a sorted T cell fraction (not recorded which). These receptors were taken from a male donor with ankylosing spondylitis or in good health (not recorded which).

The rearrangement joins TRBV10-3 to TRBJ2-4, with D possibly TRBD2 on 6 matching bases. This CDR3 has 16 amino acids. The germline V gene encodes CDR1 ENHRY and CDR2 SYGVKD. V shed 0 bases and J shed 2 bases, with 11 bases lying between them. The CDR3 sequence: CAISESRGRSKNIQYF. The CDR3 coding sequence is TGTGCCATCAGTGAGTCACGAGGGAGGTCCAAAAACATTCAGTACTTC.

J is TRBJ1-1 and V is TRBV3-1, with TRBD1 matching over 10 bases. The V gene end was trimmed by 7 bases and the J gene end by 4 bases; junction bases not matched to a gene: 9. From germline, CDR1 is LGHDT and CDR2 YNNKEL (reference sequence). The CDR3 is made up of 15 amino acids. The CDR3 nucleotides read TGTGCCAGCAACCCTTCCGGGACAGGGGCCACTGAAGCTTTCTTT. As protein: CASNPSGTGATEAFF.

This clonotype was found a few times. This rearrangement joins TRBV7-9 to TRBJ2-5, with a weak D call TRBD2 (5 bases). This CDR3 region has 13 residues. The germline V and J ends were trimmed by 7 bases and 5 bases, with 14 bases remaining between them. Germline V gene sequence: CDR1 SEHNR, CDR2 FQNEAQ (reference sequence). The CDR3 here is CASTRTPGETQYF. CDR3 sequence (DNA): TGTGCCAGCACCCGGACCCCGGGGGAGACCCAGTACTTC.

This clonotype occurred many times. The V call is TRBV3-1, the J call TRBJ2-7, with D uncertain. Germline V gene lookup returns CDR1 LGHDT and CDR2 YNNKEL (reference sequence). Trimming stripped 4 bases from V and 2 bases from J, with 15 bases between. The CDR3 has 15 residues. CDR3 in amino acids: CASSPAPGSTYEQYF. DNA for the CDR3: TGTGCCAGCAGCCCCGCACCGGGCTCCACCTACGAGCAGTACTTC.

V gene TRBV30 combines with J gene TRBJ2-2, with 8 bases matching TRBD2. This CDR3 spans 16 amino acids. The germline gives CDR1 GTSNPN, CDR2 SVGIG (reference sequence). Losses at the gene ends were 5 bases for V and 3 bases for J; bases not matched to a gene: 11. Written as DNA, the CDR3 is TGTGCCTGGGGGGAAGGAGGACTAGCATACACCGGGGAGCTGTTTTTT. It encodes CAWGEGGLAYTGELFF.

The rearrangement joins TRBV11-2 to TRBJ1-4; weak D call: TRBD1 (6 bases). The CDR3 runs to 17 residues. From germline, CDR1 is SGHAT and CDR2 FQNNGV. V lost 6 bases and J lost 2, with 19 bases in between. As DNA, the CDR3 is TGTGCCAGCAGTCACCCGGGGTGGGGGCCCACTAATGAAAAACTGTTTTTT. Protein: CASSHPGWGPTNEKLFF.

This clonotype appeared a few times. The chain uses TRBV29-1 and TRBJ2-5; 7 nucleotides align to TRBD1. The V and J ends lost 7 bases and 5 bases, in that order; junction bases with no gene match: 13. The germline V gene has CDR1 SQVTM and CDR2 ANQGSEA. This CDR3 contains 14 residues. The CDR3 protein is CSGMTGPPGETQYF. The CDR3 nucleotides read TGCAGCGGGATGACAGGGCCTCCCGGGGAGACCCAGTACTTC.

The chain is built from TRBV20-1 and TRBJ2-4, with D unclear. The V end was cut by 5 bases, the J end by 2 bases, with 10 bases between. CDR1 is DFQATT, CDR2 SNEGSKA, per germline (reference sequence). The CDR3 is made up of 13 amino acids. The CDR3 is CSARGTTKNIQYF. In nucleotides, the CDR3 is TGCAGTGCTCGTGGTACTACCAAAAACATTCAGTACTTC.

This clonotype appeared a few times. This chain uses TRBV27 with TRBJ2-1, with TRBD1 identical over 9 bases. The CDR3 runs 15 residues. Trimming cost V 6 bases and J 7 bases; bases outside gene matches: 10. Per the germline V gene, CDR1 is MNHEY and CDR2 is SMNVEV (reference sequence). The DNA for the CDR3 is TGTGCCAGCAGGCTACAGGGGGCCGGGGTTAATGAGCAGTTCTTC. Its protein product is CASRLQGAGVNEQFF.